The rows below give T cell receptor beta chains drawn from one sample of a study of PD-L1 blockade in urothelial cancer. Some clones are missing from TCRdb's copy, which holds only in-frame ones; the method was immunoSEQ multiplex PCR. The profile shows 35,000 to 45,000 clones, 81% of them singletons. Sequenced here: PBMCs, sampled around atezolizumab (anti-PD-L1) treatment. These receptors were obtained from a man between 65 and 85 years old with urothelial cancer. Both conserved end residues are part of each CDR3. Fields, in order: J gene, D gene, V gene, CDR3 DNA, CDR3 protein. D genes are given only for firm matches.

j_gene: TRBJ2-7; d_gene: TRBD1; v_gene: TRBV19; CDR3nt: TGTGCCAGTAGTCCGGGACAGGACTTCGAGCAGTACTTC; CDR3aa: CASSPGQDFEQYF
j_gene: TRBJ1-4; d_gene: NA; v_gene: TRBV28; CDR3nt: TGTGCCAGCAGTTTTCAACGGGGGGGTAATGAAAAACTGTTTTTT; CDR3aa: CASSFQRGGNEKLFF
j_gene: TRBJ2-3; d_gene: TRBD1; v_gene: TRBV7-2; CDR3nt: TGTGCCAGCAGCAGACCCGGGACAGGGTCTAGCACAGATACGCAGTATTTT; CDR3aa: CASSRPGTGSSTDTQYF
j_gene: TRBJ2-5; d_gene: TRBD2; v_gene: TRBV2; CDR3nt: TGTGCCAGCATCCCAAGAGTAGCGGGAGGGCTGAATCCCCCATTGGAGACCCAGTACTTC; CDR3aa: CASIPRVAGGLNPPLETQYF
j_gene: TRBJ2-2; d_gene: NA; v_gene: TRBV7-9; CDR3nt: TGTGCCAGCAACAGGGTGAACACCGGGGAGCTGTTTTTT; CDR3aa: CASNRVNTGELFF
j_gene: TRBJ1-4; d_gene: TRBD1; v_gene: TRBV6-1; CDR3nt: TGTGCCAGCACATCACGGGCGACAGGGGATGAAAAACTGTTTTTT; CDR3aa: CASTSRATGDEKLFF
j_gene: TRBJ2-1; d_gene: TRBD2; v_gene: TRBV25-1; CDR3nt: TGTGCCAGCAGTAGGCGGGAGGGTCGGAATGAGCAGTTCTTC; CDR3aa: CASSRREGRNEQFF
j_gene: TRBJ2-1; d_gene: NA; v_gene: TRBV5-4; CDR3nt: TGTGCCAGCAGCCCACCGCGGGGACAGAGCTACAATGAGCAGTTCTTC; CDR3aa: CASSPPRGQSYNEQFF
j_gene: TRBJ2-1; d_gene: NA; v_gene: TRBV18; CDR3nt: TGTGCCAGCTCACGGAGGACAGACAATGAGCAGTTCTTC; CDR3aa: CASSRRTDNEQFF
j_gene: TRBJ2-5; d_gene: NA; v_gene: TRBV21-1; CDR3nt: TGTGCCAGCAGCAAAAACCAGGAGACAGGGGACCAAGAGACCCAGTACTTC; CDR3aa: CASSKNQETGDQETQYF
j_gene: TRBJ2-1; d_gene: NA; v_gene: TRBV7-6; CDR3nt: TGTGCCAGCAGCTTAGAGGTGAGGACTACCCTTAGTAATGAGCAGTTCTTC; CDR3aa: CASSLEVRTTLSNEQFF
j_gene: TRBJ2-2; d_gene: TRBD1; v_gene: TRBV7-9; CDR3nt: TGTGCCAGCCGGACAGGGGGCCTGTCCGGGGAGCTGTTTTTT; CDR3aa: CASRTGGLSGELFF
j_gene: TRBJ1-1; d_gene: TRBD1; v_gene: TRBV27; CDR3nt: TGTGCCAGCCGGCGCCGGGACAGGGCGGGTGAAGCTTTCTTT; CDR3aa: CASRRRDRAGEAFF
j_gene: TRBJ1-5; d_gene: NA; v_gene: TRBV19; CDR3nt: TGTGCCAGTAGTATATCGACAGAGGATTATAGCAATCAGCCCCAGCATTTT; CDR3aa: CASSISTEDYSNQPQHF
j_gene: TRBJ2-5; d_gene: NA; v_gene: TRBV6-5; CDR3nt: TGTGCCAGCAGTTACTCGAAGTTCGGGGAGACCCAGTACTTC; CDR3aa: CASSYSKFGETQYF
j_gene: TRBJ2-7; d_gene: TRBD2; v_gene: TRBV28; CDR3nt: TGTGCCAGCAGTTTAGGGGCGGGAGGGTTCGACGAGCAGTACTTC; CDR3aa: CASSLGAGGFDEQYF
j_gene: TRBJ2-1; d_gene: NA; v_gene: TRBV5-8; CDR3nt: TGTGCCAGCAGCTCCCTAGCTCCCTCCTACAATGAGCAGTTCTTC; CDR3aa: CASSSLAPSYNEQFF
j_gene: TRBJ1-5; d_gene: NA; v_gene: TRBV4-3; CDR3nt: TGCGCCAGCAGCCAGGCCCTTAGCAATCAGCCCCAGCATTTT; CDR3aa: CASSQALSNQPQHF
j_gene: TRBJ2-1; d_gene: TRBD2; v_gene: TRBV7-9; CDR3nt: TGTGCCAGCAGGGAGGGACTAGCGGGATCGGATGAGCAGTTCTTC; CDR3aa: CASREGLAGSDEQFF
j_gene: TRBJ2-1; d_gene: TRBD2; v_gene: TRBV27; CDR3nt: TGTGCCAGCAGCCATCGACCGGGACTAGCTATCAATGAGCAGTTCTTC; CDR3aa: CASSHRPGLAINEQFF